This TCR beta chain was sequenced during a study of blood T cells in healthy people across ages. This clonotype has a handful of counts. V lost 2 bases, J lost 4 bases, and 12 bases lay in between. This CDR3 is built from 14 residues. From germline, CDR1 is SGHRS and CDR2 YFSETQ. PCR was performed a second time for about 7 to 12 cycles using a sample-barcoded 5' primer and a J-beta primer mix. TCRdb passed the 5' RACE reads through MiXCR, listing each CDR3 protein once. The sample holds about 1.4 million distinct CDR3 sequences; around 59% are singletons and the top ten take roughly 7%. This TCR was recovered from a man aged 18 to 29 in good health. This chain joins TRBV5-1 and TRBJ1-1; unclear D gene. The sample was blood. CDR3 coding DNA: TGCGCCAGCAGCTTTTACCCGAAGCTCACTGAAGCTTTCTTT. Encoded protein: CASSFYPKLTEAFF.